This T cell receptor (beta chain) was found in a study of cytomegalovirus exposure and HLA in healthy donors. Study findings and constraints: Most sequenced TCRs were rare (though some public TCRs occurred in many donors).

CDR1 is LNHDA, CDR2 SQIVND, per germline (reference sequence). The V end was cut by 5 bases, the J end by 1 base, with 12 bases between. CDR3 length: 15 residues. Researchers ran the PCR with 60 Vbeta and 13 Jbeta primers. Per the authors' pipeline: Later work found 80 million or so unique TCR beta chains, with approximately 12 million shared. Repertoires were generated with immunoSEQ multiplex PCR, while TCRdb's copy carries only in-frame clones and drops some. V and J calls and clone size are as listed in that table; D and trimming were resolved from the DNA. The table shows 150,000 to 200,000 clones, with 81% occurring only once. Worth noting for this clone: Its cognate antigen is unknown.

This receptor was identified in a man aged 18 to 35 in good health and CMV-seronegative. V usage is TRBV19 and J usage is TRBJ1-5, with D perhaps TRBD1 (5 bases). The sample taken for sequencing was PBMCs. The CDR3 reads CASSPRGGSNQPQHF. CDR3 DNA: TGTGCCAGTAGTCCCCGGGGGGGGAGCAATCAGCCCCAGCATTTT.